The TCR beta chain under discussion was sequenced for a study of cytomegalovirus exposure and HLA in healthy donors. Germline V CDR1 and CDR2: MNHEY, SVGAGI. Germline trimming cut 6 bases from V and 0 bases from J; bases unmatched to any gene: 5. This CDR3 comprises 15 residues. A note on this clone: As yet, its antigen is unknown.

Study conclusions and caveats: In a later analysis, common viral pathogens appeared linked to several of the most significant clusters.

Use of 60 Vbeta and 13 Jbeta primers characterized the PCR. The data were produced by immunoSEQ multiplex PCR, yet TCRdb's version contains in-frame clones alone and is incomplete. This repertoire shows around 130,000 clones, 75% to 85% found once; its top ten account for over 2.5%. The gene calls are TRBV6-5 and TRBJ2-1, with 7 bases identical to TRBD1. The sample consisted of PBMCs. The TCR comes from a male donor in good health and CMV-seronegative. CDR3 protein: CASSLRQGSYNEQFF. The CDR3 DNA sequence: TGTGCCAGCAGCCTAAGACAGGGCTCCTACAATGAGCAGTTCTTC.